The 17 T cell receptor beta chains below were found in one sample sequenced in a study of tumor and adjacent non-tumor tissue in lung cancer. The template was RNA from unsorted bulk tissue. The library came from three nested PCR rounds adapted from ARM-PCR protocols. TCRdb re-derived calls from the multiplex PCR reads in MiXCR, one entry per CDR3 protein. The sample holds 200,000 or so distinct CDR3 sequences, 60% to 75% seen once. Sequencing input: lung tumor tissue. All receptors come from a man aged 55 to 70 with non-small cell lung cancer.

A remark on this clonotype: Germline and junction disagree at one end, which may indicate a read error. The rearrangement joins TRBV20-1 to TRBJ2-7; maybe TRBD1 (6 bases). CDR1 and CDR2 (germline): DFQATT, SNEGSKA (reference sequence). The CDR3 has 13 amino acids. CDR3 nucleotide sequence: TGCTGTGCTAGGACAGAGGTTGGGGACGAGCAGTACTTC. Protein: CCARTEVGDEQYF.

This clonotype has ten or more counts. The V call is TRBV20-1, the J call TRBJ1-1; D may be TRBD1 (6 bases). The ends were cut back, 5 bases at V and 1 base at J, with 14 bases in the middle. The CDR3 loop spans 14 amino acids. Germline CDR1 DFQATT, CDR2 SNEGSKA (reference sequence). The CDR3 DNA is TGCAGTGCTTCAACGAACAGGGAGAACACTGAAGCTTTCTTT. It codes for CSASTNRENTEAFF.

Remarks on this clonotype: An end of the junction does not agree with germline; a read error may underlie this. The chain combines TRBV20-1 with TRBJ2-7, with D hard to call. CDR1 DFQATT and CDR2 SNEGSKA come from the germline V gene (reference sequence). The CDR3 spans 14 residues. In DNA form, the CDR3 reads TGCAGTGTTCCCGAAGCTAGTAGCTCCTACGAGCAGAACTTC. This sequence encodes CSVPEASSSYEQNF.

To note about this clonotype: A much larger clone differs by one base, so this may be a read error. This chain connects TRBV6-2 or TRBV6-3 to TRBJ2-7, with D possibly being TRBD1 or TRBD2 (5 bases each). The CDR3 has 15 amino acids. Per germline, CDR1 MNHEY and CDR2 SVGEGT. With 2 bases removed from V and 3 bases from J, the gap between germline ends came to 14 bases. This CDR3 is CASSYGATGDYEQYF. CDR3 DNA sequence: TGTGCCAGCAGTTACGGGGCAACCGGGGACTACGAGCAGTACTTC.

The gene calls are TRBV11-3 and TRBJ2-3; 9 positions agree with TRBD1. The CDR3 loop spans 16 amino acids. Germline V lookup: CDR1 SGHNT, CDR2 YENEEA. Trimming took 7 bases from V and 2 from J; bases not matched to a gene: 10. The CDR3 is CASNFRTGAFTDTQYF. The CDR3 bases are TGTGCCAGCAACTTCCGGACAGGGGCCTTCACAGATACGCAGTATTTT.

Worth noting for this clonotype: This could be a read error, since a much larger clone is one nucleotide away. The V gene is TRBV20-1, the J gene TRBJ2-3; 10 nucleotides agree with TRBD1. The V gene's germline CDR1 is DFQATT and CDR2 SNEGSKA (reference sequence). The CDR3 loop spans 17 amino acids. Here the CDR3 reads CSASSGTGVTSTVTQYF. The CDR3 bases are TGCAGTGCTAGCTCCGGGACAGGGGTAACTAGCACAGTTACGCAGTATTTT.

As for this clonotype: One end of the junction fails to match germline, which may point to a read error. The chain employs TRBV20-1 and TRBJ1-4; D not resolved. CDR1 and CDR2 (germline): DFQATT, SNEGSKA (reference sequence). CDR3 length equals 15 residues. The CDR3 sequence: CSARDRYRHNEKLLF. The CDR3 nucleotides read TGCAGTGCTAGAGATCGGTACAGACATAATGAAAAACTGCTTTTT.

On this clonotype: An end of the junction differs from the germline gene, which may be a read error. V usage is TRBV4-3 and J usage is TRBJ2-1; TRBD2 agrees at 12 bases. The CDR3 sequence is 17 residues long. Germline lookup yields CDR1 LGHNA and CDR2 YSLEER. Here the CDR3 DNA reads TGCGCCAGAAGCCAAGGACTAGCGGGACTCTCCTACAATGAGCAGTTATTC. Encoded protein: CARSQGLAGLSYNEQLF.

Points on this clonotype: Mismatch with germline at one junction end may stem from a read error. The chain recombines TRBV5-4 with TRBJ2-3; maybe TRBD2 (5 bases). The CDR3 extends over 13 amino acids. Germline V gene lookup returns CDR1 SGHNT and CDR2 YYREEE (reference sequence). As DNA, the CDR3 is TGTGCCAGCAGCAGACGACTATTCGATACGCAGTTTTTT. Its translation is CASSRRLFDTQFF.

In regard to this clonotype: A much larger clone is a single base away; this may be a read error. The V gene is TRBV10-1, the J gene TRBJ2-1, with 11 nucleotides matching TRBD1. The CDR3 is made up of 14 amino acids. The trim removed 8 bases at V and 4 bases at J, leaving 4 bases unmatched. Germline values: CDR1 WNHNN, CDR2 SYGVQD (reference sequence). The CDR3 nucleotides are TGCGCCAGCGGGACAGGGGGGAGATACAATGAGCAGTTCTTC. Its protein is CASGTGGRYNEQFF.

This clonotype was detected many times. V and J are TRBV11-3 and TRBJ2-3; either TRBD1 or TRBD2 may supply D (6 bases each). The germline V and J ends were trimmed by 5 bases and 10 bases, with 16 bases remaining between them. This CDR3 spans 13 amino acids. Germline CDR1 SGHNT, CDR2 YENEEA. CDR3: CASSPAGHLSQYF. The CDR3 DNA reads TGTGCCAGCAGCCCCGCGGGACACCTTTCGCAGTATTTT.

The chain's CDR3 is CASSSGNGVAYGYTF. CDR3 DNA: TGCGCCAGCAGTTCTGGAAACGGGGTAGCCTATGGCTACACCTTC. The chain recombines TRBV10-2 with TRBJ1-2; D gene uncertain. The CDR3 sequence is 15 residues long. V was pared by 5 bases and J by 4 bases, with 17 bases between. Germline CDR1 reads WSHSY; CDR2 reads SAAADI.

Only one count was recorded for this clonotype. An end of the junction differs from the germline gene, which may be a read error. The chain recombines TRBV11-3 with TRBJ1-1, with TRBD1 matching over 10 bases. Per germline, CDR1 SGHNT and CDR2 YENEEA. There are 17 residues in the CDR3. CDR3 amino acids: CVSSLKFAGQGQYSAFF. CDR3 nucleotide sequence: TGTGTCAGCAGCTTAAAGTTTGCGGGACAGGGGCAATATTCAGCTTTCTTT.

Comment on this clonotype: A read error may be the cause here, since a much bigger clone is one base away. J is TRBJ2-2 and V is TRBV4-1, with 12 bases that match TRBD2. This CDR3 is 18 amino acids long. V gave up 4 bases and J gave up 2 bases; unmatched junction bases: 8. Per germline, CDR1 MGHRA and CDR2 YSYEKL. In DNA, the CDR3 is TGCGCCAGCAGCCTACGGGGACTAGCGGGTAGAAACACCGGGGAGCTGTTTTTT. It specifies CASSLRGLAGRNTGELFF.

This clonotype was detected a few times. One end of the junction does not line up with germline, which may come from a read error. This chain connects TRBV6-1 to TRBJ1-2; the D is unclear. Germline V lookup: CDR1 MNHNS, CDR2 SASEGT. The CDR3 sequence is 15 residues long. CDR3 sequence reads: CTSSEEGGLNYGYTF. The CDR3 nucleotides read TGTACCAGCAGTGAAGAGGGTGGGCTCAACTATGGCTACACCTTC.

Note on this clonotype: Since a much larger clone is just one base distant, this may be a read error. This rearrangement joins TRBV20-1 to TRBJ2-5; 16 bases match TRBD2. The CDR3 consists of 16 residues. The ends lost 5 bases at V and 5 bases at J; junction bases unmatched: 8. CDR1 DFQATT and CDR2 SNEGSKA come from the germline V gene (reference sequence). CDR3 DNA sequence: TGCAGTGCTTGCGGGACTAGCGGGGGGGCGGGGGAGACCCAGTACTTC. Translation: CSACGTSGGAGETQYF.

CDR3: CASSGGYTSSGNTIYF. CDR3 sequence (DNA): TGTGCCAGCAGTGGCGGCTATACAAGTTCCGGAAACACCATATATTTT. V usage is TRBV25-1 and J usage is TRBJ1-3; D uncertain. Germline values: CDR1 MGHDK, CDR2 SYGVNS. CDR3 length: 16 amino acids. The V end lost 4 bases, the J end lost 4 bases, and 17 bases lay between the germline ends. Full variable domain (outside the CDR3, taken from reference TRBV25-1 and TRBJ1-3): EADIYQTPRYLVIGTGKKITLECSQTMGHDKMYWYQQDPGMELHLIHYSYGVNSTEKGDLSSESTVSRIRTEHFPLTLESARPSHTSQYLCASSGGYTSSGNTIYFGEGSWLTVV.